The clone carrying this TCR beta chain came up many times. Its specificity is not known. V was cut by 4 bases and J by 5 bases, with 9 bases left in between. This CDR3 spans 12 amino acids. Germline CDR1 reads MDHEN; CDR2 reads SYDVKM. Clinicians diagnosed using symptoms, serum thyroxine, TRAb, thyroid ultrasound and orbital computed tomography. The record originates from a study of Graves' ophthalmopathy and Graves' hyperthyroidism. Study at large: There was a collection of peripheral blood at initial diagnosis, before any treatment.

Amplified TCR beta CDR3 regions were obtained using RNA transcripts as template. HTBI primers served in a first-round RT-PCR, which a second-round multiplex PCR followed. TCRdb ran MiXCR on the multiplex PCR reads and lists one entry per CDR3 protein. The data show hundreds of thousands of distinct CDR3 sequences, with around 20% seen just once and roughly 3.2% held by the top ten. Study conclusions and caveats: Appearing in blood as well were most expanded thyroid clonotypes above 0.001 frequency. From stable hyperthyroidism, ophthalmopathy was separated by a 13-signature model with 85% to 90% sensitivity and 75% to 82% specificity.

The sequencing input was peripheral blood. The origin of this receptor is a woman aged 18-35 years with stable Graves' hyperthyroidism. The chain uses TRBV28 and TRBJ2-7, with a tentative D call TRBD1 (5 bases). The CDR3 DNA follows: TGTGCCAGCAGTTATACCAGGGACGAGCAGTACTTC. Amino acid sequence: CASSYTRDEQYF.